The rows below give T cell receptor beta chains drawn from one sample of a study of T cell changes during pregnancy in multiple sclerosis. TCRdb keeps only in-frame clones here, not all; method: immunoSEQ multiplex PCR. Here the sample spans 60,000 to 75,000 clones, approximately 91% being singletons. The specimen comprised peripheral blood, sampled in the third trimester of pregnancy. The receptors derive from a female donor with multiple sclerosis, enrolled in a pregnancy study. CDR3s include the opening cysteine and the closing phenylalanine or tryptophan. A D gene is named only where the DNA matches it firmly. Clone size is not always given. Where it is, it says once, few, many or a class for expanded clones.

J: TRBJ2-5; size: NA; D: TRBD2; V: TRBV5-6; CDR3: CASSWTGGETQYF; DNA: TGTGCCAGCAGCTGGACGGGAGGGGAGACCCAGTACTTC
J: TRBJ2-3; size: NA; D: TRBD1; V: TRBV7-2; CDR3: CASSRDRATQYF; DNA: TGTGCCAGCTCCCGGGACAGGGCAACGCAGTATTTT
J: TRBJ2-1; size: NA; D: NA; V: TRBV6-5; CDR3: CASSYGQDYSEQFF; DNA: TGTGCCAGCAGTTACGGACAGGACTACTCGGAGCAGTTCTTC
J: TRBJ1-6; size: NA; D: NA; V: TRBV9; CDR3: CASSAGTYNSPLHF; DNA: TGTGCCAGCAGCGCCGGGACATATAATTCACCCCTCCACTTT
J: TRBJ2-6; size: once; D: NA; V: TRBV11-2; CDR3: CASSLYAAGANVLTF; DNA: TGTGCCAGCAGCTTATATGCAGCTGGGGCCAACGTCCTGACTTTC
J: TRBJ2-3; size: NA; D: TRBD2; V: TRBV6-1; CDR3: CASSETSGGMPDTQYF; DNA: TGTGCCAGCAGTGAAACTAGCGGGGGGATGCCAGATACGCAGTATTTT
J: TRBJ1-1; size: NA; D: NA; V: TRBV7-9; CDR3: CASSLELGGMNTEAFF; DNA: TGTGCCAGCAGCTTAGAACTTGGGGGCATGAACACTGAAGCTTTCTTT
J: TRBJ2-5; size: NA; D: NA; V: TRBV9; CDR3: CASSVDWQETQYF; DNA: TGTGCCAGCAGCGTAGACTGGCAAGAGACCCAGTACTTC
J: TRBJ2-2; size: NA; D: TRBD2; V: TRBV5-1; CDR3: CASAWGLAGAANTGELFF; DNA: TGCGCCAGCGCCTGGGGGCTAGCGGGGGCCGCGAACACCGGGGAGCTGTTTTTT
J: TRBJ1-1; size: medium-sized; D: TRBD1; V: TRBV2; CDR3: CASRVLGTGGSEAFF; DNA: TGTGCCAGCAGGGTACTAGGGACAGGGGGCTCTGAAGCTTTCTTT
J: TRBJ1-4; size: once; D: TRBD1; V: TRBV30; CDR3: CAWGGGGVLFF; DNA: TGTGCCTGGGGTGGAGGGGGCGTTCTGTTTTTT
J: TRBJ2-7; size: NA; D: TRBD1; V: TRBV5-6; CDR3: CASSRTGTEGYEQYF; DNA: TGTGCCAGCAGCAGAACCGGGACAGAGGGCTACGAGCAGTACTTC
J: TRBJ2-3; size: NA; D: TRBD2; V: TRBV9; CDR3: CASSVTGLAGGLADTQYF; DNA: TGTGCCAGCAGCGTAACTGGACTAGCGGGGGGGCTGGCAGATACGCAGTATTTT
J: TRBJ2-5; size: NA; D: NA; V: TRBV28; CDR3: CASSRARLYQETQYF; DNA: TGTGCCAGCAGCCGTGCCCGACTCTACCAAGAGACCCAGTACTTC
J: TRBJ2-7; size: NA; D: NA; V: TRBV6-6; CDR3: CASSYVRSTYEQYF; DNA: TGTGCCAGCAGTTACGTACGGAGCACCTACGAGCAGTACTTC
J: TRBJ1-6; size: NA; D: NA; V: TRBV20-1; CDR3: CSATAGLALHF; DNA: TGCAGTGCTACCGCCGGTCTGGCCCTCCACTTT
J: TRBJ2-7; size: NA; D: NA; V: TRBV7-8; CDR3: CASSLLGRVYSYEQYF; DNA: TGTGCCAGCAGCTTACTCGGTCGGGTGTACTCCTACGAGCAGTACTTC
J: TRBJ1-2; size: once; D: TRBD1; V: TRBV11-2; CDR3: CASSFAGGHYGYTF; DNA: TGTGCCAGCAGCTTTGCAGGGGGACACTATGGCTACACCTTC
J: TRBJ2-7; size: NA; D: NA; V: TRBV6-5; CDR3: CASSSGLYEQYF; DNA: TGTGCCAGCAGTTCCGGACTCTACGAGCAGTACTTC
J: TRBJ2-3; size: NA; D: TRBD2; V: TRBV15; CDR3: CATSRDFLAGVSDTQYF; DNA: TGTGCCACCAGCAGAGATTTTCTAGCGGGGGTTTCAGATACGCAGTATTTT
J: TRBJ1-3; size: NA; D: NA; V: TRBV19; CDR3: CASSFGQTSGNTIYF; DNA: TGTGCCAGTAGTTTTGGACAGACCTCTGGAAACACCATATATTTT
J: TRBJ2-1; size: NA; D: TRBD1; V: TRBV29-1; CDR3: CSVRAGGFNEQFF; DNA: TGCAGCGTTCGCGCAGGGGGCTTCAATGAGCAGTTCTTC
J: TRBJ2-3; size: once; D: TRBD2; V: TRBV7-6; CDR3: CASSSLAGTSTDTQYF; DNA: TGTGCCAGCAGCTCGCTAGCGGGTACTAGCACAGATACGCAGTATTTT
J: TRBJ1-4; size: NA; D: TRBD1; V: TRBV5-5; CDR3: CASSKFPGQERINEKLFF; DNA: TGTGCCAGCAGCAAGTTTCCGGGACAGGAGAGGATTAATGAAAAACTGTTTTTT
J: TRBJ2-3; size: NA; D: NA; V: TRBV5-1; CDR3: CASSPVWRTDTQYF; DNA: TGCGCCAGCAGCCCCGTTTGGAGGACAGATACGCAGTATTTT
J: TRBJ1-2; size: once; D: NA; V: TRBV13; CDR3: CASSPRMTENYGYTF; DNA: TGTGCCAGCAGCCCTCGAATGACAGAGAACTATGGCTACACCTTC
J: TRBJ2-5; size: NA; D: NA; V: TRBV7-8; CDR3: CASSLRMSGGNQETQYF; DNA: TGTGCCAGCAGCTTAAGGATGTCCGGAGGGAACCAAGAGACCCAGTACTTC
J: TRBJ1-1; size: NA; D: TRBD1; V: TRBV4-3; CDR3: CASSQDRTGRGGTEAFF; DNA: TGCGCCAGCAGCCAAGATCGGACAGGCCGCGGAGGCACTGAAGCTTTCTTT
J: TRBJ2-1; size: NA; D: TRBD2; V: TRBV6-1; CDR3: CASSELAGGYNEQFF; DNA: TGTGCCAGCAGTGAACTAGCGGGGGGCTACAATGAGCAGTTCTTC
J: TRBJ1-4; size: few; D: NA; V: TRBV4-1; CDR3: CASSQEIQGRGEKLFF; DNA: TGCGCCAGCAGCCAAGAGATCCAGGGTCGTGGTGAAAAACTGTTTTTT
J: TRBJ2-1; size: NA; D: TRBD2; V: TRBV7-9; CDR3: CASSRPETSGRSSYNEQFF; DNA: TGTGCCAGCAGCCGACCAGAGACTAGCGGGCGTAGCTCCTACAATGAGCAGTTCTTC
J: TRBJ1-6; size: NA; D: NA; V: TRBV7-2; CDR3: CASSLGPGIYNSPLHF; DNA: TGTGCCAGCAGCTTAGGACCGGGGATCTATAATTCACCCCTCCACTTT
J: TRBJ2-7; size: NA; D: NA; V: TRBV6-6; CDR3: CASSPLAGTSYEQYF; DNA: TGTGCCAGCAGTCCCCTCGCAGGTACCTCCTACGAGCAGTACTTC
J: TRBJ2-2; size: NA; D: NA; V: TRBV7-9; CDR3: CASSLQTATGELFF; DNA: TGTGCCAGCAGCTTACAGACAGCCACCGGGGAGCTGTTTTTT
J: TRBJ2-7; size: NA; D: TRBD1; V: TRBV7-2; CDR3: CASSLFGGTGAAYEQYF; DNA: TGTGCCAGCAGCTTATTTGGTGGTACAGGGGCCGCTTACGAGCAGTACTTC